Included here is one TCR beta chain sequence, with context. This clonotype has a handful of counts. Its antigen target is currently unknown. The record has no base qualities; no much larger clone is one base away. All donors were healthy Caucasians. The twin cohort comprised three pairs of female monozygotic twins, all aged about 18 to 30 years. Peripheral blood mononuclear cells were the source from which RNA for the TCR libraries was isolated. The library was prepared using 5' RACE. Sequencing instrument: Illumina HiSeq 2000. Template switching added a universal primer binding site, and the final cDNA carried a unique molecular identifier that allowed TCR cDNA molecules to be counted accurately. Specific primers in the conserved constant-segment region were used to synthesize first-strand cDNA for the TCR alpha and beta chains. To control for contamination, each cDNA library was double barcoded with a SMART-Mk sample barcode plus Illumina barcodes. TruSeq adapter sequences and Illumina sample barcodes were added in two successive PCR steps. Sequencing of the TCR alpha and beta cDNA libraries was done on the Illumina HiSeq platform using custom primers. Processing in the source paper ran as follows. Raw reads were processed with MiGEC to extract unique molecular identifiers, and MiXCR was used to determine CDR3 positions. Recombination models were inferred per individual with the repgenHMM and IGoR tools using an EM algorithm. The tcR package in R was used for shared clonotype analysis, with sharing normalized by the product of cloneset sizes. To study raw recombination without the effects of thymic and clonal selection, out-of-frame nonproductive sequences were analyzed. TCRdb reprocessing: public reads trimmed at Q25 with fastp, clones called with MiXCR, in-frame beta chains kept. Rows matching on CDR3 protein sequence are summarized as one entry with the most common DNA and genes. TCRdb, not the original authors, processed these V and J calls. This sample holds roughly 770,000 distinct CDR3 sequences; roughly 18% were observed only once. The ten largest clones represent about 12% of the sample.

The data originate from a study of identical twins listed by TCRdb under 2016. The study in broad terms: TCR alpha and beta repertoires from monozygotic twins, unrelated adults of various ages and cord blood were deep-sequenced to test whether fetal clonotypes persist. Replicate twin experiments were performed at different times using different library preparation protocols to rule out contamination. Broad study findings and their caveats: Compared with coincidental sharing between unrelated individuals, out-of-frame TCR alpha sequences shared between twins showed an excess of sequences with low generation probability. Recombination models systematically underestimated out-of-frame TCR alpha sharing in monozygotic twins but agreed with sharing between unrelated individuals. Zero-insertion analyses could be partly confounded by invariant T cells such as MAIT and iNKT, though diverse VJ usage argued against such confounding for most clonotypes. Because the same donors could not be followed over many years, the conclusions relied on cross-sectional statistical analysis. Abundant cord blood beta clonotypes had fewer insertions, young adult naive repertoires showed a similar but weaker trend, and memory repertoires showed no such trend. The excess sharing between twins in beta out-of-frame sequences was weaker because fewer shared sequences reduced the signal-to-noise ratio.

The cysteine opens and the phenylalanine closes a CDR3 of 18 amino acids. This entry keeps only the CDR3 DNA: 54 bases, framed from base 1. According to the germline V gene, CDR1 reads ENHRY and CDR2 reads SYGVKD. Germline trimming: 4 bases from V, 1 base from J; junction bases outside gene matches: 7. The same data also went into a second study, on T cells expressing NK-cell markers. The second investigation adds: Seven or eight donors provided sorted CD3+CD56+NKG2C+, CD3+CD56+NKG2C- and CD3+CD56-NKG2C+ T-cell subsets, whose TCR beta-chain repertoires were profiled. Among the eight sequenced donors, seven were HCMV-seropositive and one was HCMV-seronegative. To restrict sorting to alphabetaTCR-expressing T cells, an anti-gammadeltaTCR antibody was added in several experiments. In six donors, the dominant CD3+CD56+NKG2C+ clonotypes were among the top 10 CD8+ clonotypes and accounted for roughly 1.0-8% of CD8+ T cells. Those dominant clonotypes were again the most abundant among CD3+CD56-NKG2C+ cells in four donors, at about 25-65%. It remained unclear whether the expanded NKG2C-expressing T cell clones were specific for HCMV antigens. The eight sequenced donors were randomly selected healthy volunteers, three men and five women. A commercial ELISA kit detecting HCMV-specific IgG in serum was used to determine HCMV serostatus. For more than 5 donors, unsorted PBMC were also used to sequence bulk peripheral blood T-cell repertoires. Reads were demultiplexed and grouped by UMI with MIGEC, and clonotypes were assembled and quantified with MiTCR. Only TCR cDNA sequences supported by at least two reads were kept to exclude erroneous sequences. The tcR package was used for downstream repertoire analysis, and clonotypes were matched across fractions by CDR3 nucleotide sequence plus V segment. Antigen specificity was annotated against VDJdb with VDJmatch, allowing one amino acid substitution in CDR3.

Sequencing was done on a sample of PBMCs. Recombination joined TRBV10-3 with TRBJ2-1; 13 central bases correspond to TRBD2. This TCR was sampled from a woman aged 18-29 years in good health. In nucleotide form, the sequence is TGTGCCATCAGTGCCGCCCTACTAGCGGGAGGGTCCTACAATGAGCAGTTCTTC. Translated, it gives CAISAALLAGGSYNEQFF.